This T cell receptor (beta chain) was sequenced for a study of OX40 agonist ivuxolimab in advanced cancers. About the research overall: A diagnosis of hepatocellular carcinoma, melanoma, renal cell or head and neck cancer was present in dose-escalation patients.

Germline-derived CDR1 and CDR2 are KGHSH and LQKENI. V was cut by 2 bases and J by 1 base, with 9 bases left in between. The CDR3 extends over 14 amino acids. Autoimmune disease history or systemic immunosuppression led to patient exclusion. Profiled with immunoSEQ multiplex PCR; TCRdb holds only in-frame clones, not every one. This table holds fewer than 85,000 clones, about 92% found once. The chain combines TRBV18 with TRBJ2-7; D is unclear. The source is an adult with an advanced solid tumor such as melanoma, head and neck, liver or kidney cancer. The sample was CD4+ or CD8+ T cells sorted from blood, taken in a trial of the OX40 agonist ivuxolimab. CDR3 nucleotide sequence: TGTGCCAGCTCACCAACCTTGCCGTCCTACGAGCAGTACTTC. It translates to CASSPTLPSYEQYF. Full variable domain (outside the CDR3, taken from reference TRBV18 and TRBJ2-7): NAGVMQNPRHLVRRRGQEARLRCSPMKGHSHVYWYRQLPEEGLKFMVYLQKENIIDESGMPKERFSAEFPKEGPSILRIQQVVRGDSAAYFCASSPTLPSYEQYFGPGTRLTVT.